What follows describes a single TCR beta chain. Its antigen is unidentified. This sample is part of a study of B cell selection in AIRE deficiency. Study outcomes and limitations: Only roughly 9% of 3,500 to 4,500 shared Treg sequences were patient-specific; around 33% healthy-specific. In TCRBV usage, CDR3 length and diversity, patient Tconv and Treg cells matched healthy donors.

CDR3 length equals 16 residues. V lost 2 bases to trimming and J lost 4 bases; unmatched junction nucleotides: 10. CDR1 is SGHDT, CDR2 YYEEEE, per germline. The regulatory T cell sort gate was CD4+CD25hiCD127low/negative. Controls came from healthy donors unrelated to patients. As originally analysed: Pooled Tregs gave some 60,000 patient and some 100,000 donor TCRbeta sequences. Assay: immunoSEQ multiplex PCR; the TCRdb copy retains only in-frame clones and omits some. That table furnishes V, J and clone size, whereas the DNA furnished D and trimming. The sample consists of about 26,000 clones, over 80% of them appearing once.

This sequence originates from a human donor in good health. The sequencing input was CD4+CD25+ Tregs sorted from PBMCs. This chain links TRBV5-6 with TRBJ2-5; 8 positions agree with TRBD1. The CDR3 region is CASSFQAARGPETQYF. The CDR3 DNA sequence: TGTGCCAGCAGCTTCCAGGCGGCCAGGGGGCCAGAGACCCAGTACTTC.